A single T cell receptor beta chain is shown here with its context. No antigen is known for it. The record originates from a study of T-cell memory formation after mild COVID-19. Study context: TCR clusters largely stayed donor specific.

Constant-segment-primed 5'RACE gave TCR alpha and TCR beta cDNA libraries with sample barcodes and UMIs. TCRdb reprocessed the 5' RACE reads via MiXCR and lists one record per CDR3 protein. The sample contains about 290,000 distinct CDR3 sequences, approximately 15% of which appear only once. Points from the study as a whole: The study found contracting CD4+ clones mainly in CM and EM and contracting CD8+ clones in EMRA. A balance of CD4 and CD8 characterized clones contracting day 15 to 85, whereas later expanders leaned CD4+.

The sequenced material came from PBMCs or a T cell subset sorted from them (not recorded which). The sequence was collected from a man in his late teens or twenties who had mild COVID-19 (a few samples of this study predate the infection). Cell type and time point are not known.

CDR3 sequence: CSVVGKGKGRRYNNEQFF. The CDR3 coding sequence is TGCAGCGTTGTAGGGAAGGGTAAGGGCCGCCGCTACAACAATGAGCAGTTCTTC. The rearrangement links TRBV29-1 to TRBJ2-1; D unclear. Germline V gives CDR1 SQVTM, CDR2 ANQGSEA. CDR3 size: 18 residues. With 4 bases removed from V and 5 bases from J, the gap between germline ends came to 27 bases.